This T cell receptor (beta chain) is from a study of blood T cell repertoires in COVID-19. Repertoires were generated with immunoSEQ multiplex PCR, while TCRdb's copy carries only in-frame clones and drops some. Among about 160,000 clones listed, under 90% were seen once. This clone was detected only once. Sequencing was done on a sample of PBMCs or T cells enriched from blood (not recorded which). This TCR was recovered from an older woman who had recovered from COVID-19.

Here the CDR3 DNA reads TGTGCCAGCAGCTTTTATGACAGGGAGGAGTATGGCTACACCTTC. Protein product: CASSFYDREEYGYTF. The chain combines TRBV5-4 with TRBJ1-2; 7 nucleotides agree with TRBD1. The CDR3 totals 15 residues. V lost 2 bases and J lost 5; bases outside the gene matches: 9. CDR1 is SGHNT, CDR2 YYREEE, per germline (reference sequence).